This is a list of T cell receptor beta chains from one sample in a study of shared clonotypes between healthy human individuals. Sequencing used immunoSEQ multiplex PCR; TCRdb keeps in-frame clones, though not all of them. This sample has around 1,100,000 clones; around three quarters occur once, and the top ten carry 0.85% to 1%. Sequencing was done on a sample of memory CD4+ T cells from PBMCs. These receptors came from a man between 18 and 35 years old in good health. Some clones in this sample may be carry-over from other donors' samples. CDR3s include the opening cysteine and the closing phenylalanine or tryptophan. The D gene is left open where the match is weak. Some rows mark clone size as missing; the rest say once, few, many or name a class of expanded clone.

cdr3_aa: CASSLGMNTGELFF
cdr3_nt: TGTGCCAGCAGCTTAGGCATGAACACCGGGGAGCTGTTTTTT
v_call: TRBV11-3
clone_size: .
d_call: .
j_call: TRBJ2-2

cdr3_aa: CASCPNRGLGGEQYF
cdr3_nt: TGTGCCAGCTGCCCAAATCGGGGATTAGGTGGCGAGCAGTACTTC
v_call: TRBV27
clone_size: .
d_call: .
j_call: TRBJ2-7

cdr3_aa: CASSSQGTDTQYF
cdr3_nt: TGTGCCAGCAGCTCCCAGGGTACAGATACGCAGTATTTT
v_call: TRBV7-2
clone_size: .
d_call: .
j_call: TRBJ2-3

cdr3_aa: CSVYRTGREETQYF
cdr3_nt: TGCAGCGTTTATCGGACCGGCCGGGAAGAGACCCAGTACTTC
v_call: TRBV29-1
clone_size: .
d_call: .
j_call: TRBJ2-5

cdr3_aa: CASSLAVGFSYEQYF
cdr3_nt: TGCGCCAGCAGCTTGGCCGTAGGGTTTAGCTACGAGCAGTACTTC
v_call: TRBV5-1
clone_size: few
d_call: .
j_call: TRBJ2-7

cdr3_aa: CASSSGQVYSNQPQHF
cdr3_nt: TGTGCCAGCAGCTCAGGACAAGTGTATAGCAATCAGCCCCAGCATTTT
v_call: TRBV7-8
clone_size: .
d_call: .
j_call: TRBJ1-5

cdr3_aa: CASSMGQGQGNTIYF
cdr3_nt: TGTGCCAGCAGTATGGGACAGGGACAAGGAAACACCATATATTTT
v_call: TRBV28
clone_size: .
d_call: TRBD1
j_call: TRBJ1-3

cdr3_aa: CASSPRTGWDTEAFF
cdr3_nt: TGTGCCAGCTCACCGAGGACAGGGTGGGACACTGAAGCTTTCTTT
v_call: TRBV18
clone_size: .
d_call: TRBD1
j_call: TRBJ1-1

cdr3_aa: CASSQLDEEQFF
cdr3_nt: TGCGCCAGCAGCCAACTAGACGAGGAGCAGTTCTTC
v_call: TRBV4-1
clone_size: .
d_call: .
j_call: TRBJ2-1

cdr3_aa: CASSLLGSGQPQHF
cdr3_nt: TGTGCCAGCAGCTTACTGGGTTCAGGTCAGCCCCAGCATTTT
v_call: TRBV7-9
clone_size: .
d_call: .
j_call: TRBJ1-5

cdr3_aa: CASSLVGGKNTGELFF
cdr3_nt: TGTGCCAGCAGCTTGGTGGGCGGAAAGAACACCGGGGAGCTGTTTTTT
v_call: TRBV5-8
clone_size: .
d_call: .
j_call: TRBJ2-2

cdr3_aa: CASSPQGLWSTDTQYF
cdr3_nt: TGTGCCAGCAGCCCCCAAGGGCTTTGGAGCACAGATACGCAGTATTTT
v_call: TRBV7-2
clone_size: .
d_call: .
j_call: TRBJ2-3

cdr3_aa: CASSLAREGHASQYF
cdr3_nt: TGTGCCAGCAGCTTGGCTCGGGAGGGCCACGCTTCGCAGTACTTC
v_call: TRBV5-4
clone_size: .
d_call: TRBD2
j_call: TRBJ2-7

cdr3_aa: CASTTQRGSGELFF
cdr3_nt: TGTGCCAGCACCACCCAGAGAGGATCCGGGGAGCTGTTTTTT
v_call: TRBV2
clone_size: .
d_call: .
j_call: TRBJ2-2

cdr3_aa: CASSLSGAGNQPQHF
cdr3_nt: TGTGCCAGCAGCTTATCCGGGGCTGGCAATCAGCCCCAGCATTTT
v_call: TRBV7-7
clone_size: .
d_call: .
j_call: TRBJ1-5

cdr3_aa: CASSMGLKGSSEQFF
cdr3_nt: TGTGCCAGTAGTATGGGACTGAAGGGTTCCAGTGAGCAGTTCTTC
v_call: TRBV19
clone_size: .
d_call: .
j_call: TRBJ2-1

cdr3_aa: CASGLAARGEQFF
cdr3_nt: TGTGCCAGCGGACTAGCGGCCCGCGGTGAGCAGTTCTTC
v_call: TRBV7-2
clone_size: many
d_call: TRBD2
j_call: TRBJ2-1

cdr3_aa: CASSKLGGSYEQYF
cdr3_nt: TGTGCCAGCAGCAAATTAGGCGGTTCCTACGAGCAGTACTTC
v_call: TRBV21-1
clone_size: .
d_call: .
j_call: TRBJ2-7

cdr3_aa: CASSGLAGFNEQFF
cdr3_nt: TGTGCCAGCAGCGGACTAGCGGGTTTCAATGAGCAGTTCTTC
v_call: TRBV28
clone_size: .
d_call: TRBD2
j_call: TRBJ2-1

cdr3_aa: CSALTGVGQPQHF
cdr3_nt: TGCAGCGCCCTGACAGGGGTAGGTCAGCCCCAGCATTTT
v_call: TRBV29-1
clone_size: .
d_call: TRBD1
j_call: TRBJ1-5

cdr3_aa: CAISESGGPSTDTQYF
cdr3_nt: TGTGCCATCAGTGAGTCGGGGGGGCCTAGCACAGATACGCAGTATTTT
v_call: TRBV10-3
clone_size: .
d_call: .
j_call: TRBJ2-3

cdr3_aa: CASSPPSRLGEQFF
cdr3_nt: TGTGCCAGCTCACCACCGTCCCGATTGGGTGAGCAGTTCTTC
v_call: TRBV18
clone_size: .
d_call: .
j_call: TRBJ2-1

cdr3_aa: CASGRPTDLGYTF
cdr3_nt: TGTGCCAGCGGGCGACCGACAGATCTTGGCTACACCTTC
v_call: TRBV6-6
clone_size: .
d_call: .
j_call: TRBJ1-2

cdr3_aa: CASSLAYKGTGNYEQYF
cdr3_nt: TGTGCCAGCAGCTTGGCATATAAGGGGACAGGGAATTATGAGCAGTACTTC
v_call: TRBV5-5
clone_size: .
d_call: TRBD1
j_call: TRBJ2-7

cdr3_aa: CSVDISYNEQFF
cdr3_nt: TGCAGCGTTGATATCTCCTACAATGAGCAGTTCTTC
v_call: TRBV29-1
clone_size: few
d_call: .
j_call: TRBJ2-1

cdr3_aa: CASSPSQGNTEAFF
cdr3_nt: TGTGCCAGCTCACCATCTCAGGGGAACACTGAAGCTTTCTTT
v_call: TRBV18
clone_size: .
d_call: .
j_call: TRBJ1-1

cdr3_aa: CASSPGQGGPNEQFF
cdr3_nt: TGCGCCAGCAGCCCGGGACAGGGAGGCCCAAATGAGCAGTTCTTC
v_call: TRBV4-1
clone_size: .
d_call: TRBD1
j_call: TRBJ2-1

cdr3_aa: CASTPGNQPQHF
cdr3_nt: TGTGCCAGCACCCCAGGCAATCAGCCCCAGCATTTT
v_call: TRBV7-9
clone_size: .
d_call: .
j_call: TRBJ1-5